The clone carrying this T cell receptor (beta chain) was seen more than once but under ten times. The antigen remains unidentified. Trimming cost V 1 base and J 6 bases, with 14 bases left between them. The CDR3 has 15 amino acids. Per germline, CDR1 MNHEY and CDR2 SMNVEV (reference sequence). The record originates from a study of cytomegalovirus exposure and HLA in healthy donors. Across the whole study: HLA-typed donors were the source of about 85 million unique TCRs, which an early data release held.

Study-wide points: TRBV6-2, TRBV6-3 and other indistinguishable V segments were excluded. In a later analysis, an Asian-associated ancestry cluster reportedly showed fewer N-insertions than the approximately 700-donor mean. In vitro work confirmed that a few CMV-associated chains recognize CMV antigens.

This PCR relied on a set of 60 Vbeta primers and 13 Jbeta primers. TCRdb keeps only in-frame clones here, not all; method: immunoSEQ multiplex PCR. Here the sample spans around 150,000 clones, roughly a tenth being singletons. The TCR originated in a male donor in good health and CMV-seronegative. The sample comprised PBMCs. The gene calls are TRBV27 and TRBJ2-3; possible D gene TRBD1, 6 bases. CDR3 sequence reads: CASSLWGRGPDTQYF. The DNA of the CDR3 is TGTGCCAGCAGTTTATGGGGCAGGGGCCCCGATACGCAGTATTTT.